Each of the 6 T cell receptor beta chains below was sequenced from the same sample in a study of T cell repertoires in cytomegalovirus infection. One entry per CDR3 protein results from TCRdb running MiXCR on the reads. Of a few hundred thousand distinct CDR3 sequences listed, around 13% are singletons. The sequencing input was PBMCs. The origin of the receptors is a human donor in good health (CMV status not recorded). Some clones in this sample may be carry-over from other donors' samples.

At least ten counts were recorded for this clonotype. The V call is TRBV4-1, the J call TRBJ2-1, with D perhaps TRBD2 (5 bases). The CDR3 consists of 16 residues. Germline loops: CDR1 MGHRA, CDR2 YSYEKL. The ends were cut back, 1 base at V and 8 bases at J, with 18 bases in the middle. The CDR3 DNA follows: TGCGCCAGCAGCCAAGTATTTACTACCGGGGTCCATGAGCAGTTCTTC. As protein: CASSQVFTTGVHEQFF.

This clonotype has at least ten counts. The chain is built from TRBV7-2 and TRBJ1-3; D call uncertain. Trimming cost V 2 bases and J 0 bases, with 5 bases left between them. Germline assignment: CDR1 SGHTA and CDR2 FQGNSA. CDR3 length: 14 amino acids. CDR3 nucleotide sequence: TGTGCCAGCAGCTTATTGAGCTCTGGAAACACCATATATTTT. Translating gives CASSLLSSGNTIYF.

This clonotype was recorded at least ten times. This chain connects TRBV20-1 to TRBJ2-7; 9 nucleotides match TRBD2. Trimming removed 6 bases from V and 1 base from J; junction bases left unmatched: 16. The germline V gene has CDR1 DFQATT and CDR2 SNEGSKA (reference sequence). The CDR3 runs to 17 residues. Here the CDR3 DNA reads TGCAGTGCCCATGCCCTAGCGGGAATTAGGAGTTCCTACGAGCAGTACTTC. This gives the protein CSAHALAGIRSSYEQYF.

At least ten counts were recorded for this clonotype. The V and J genes are TRBV7-2 and TRBJ1-4; no definite D call. Germline CDR1 and CDR2: SGHTA and FQGNSA. V was trimmed by 6 bases and J by 8 bases, leaving 13 bases between them. This CDR3 has 13 amino acids. DNA for the CDR3: TGTGCCAGCAGGTCTGGGGTCGGGGAAAAACTGTTTTTT. This codes for CASRSGVGEKLFF.

This clonotype was seen at least ten times. This chain uses TRBV6-2 or TRBV6-3 with TRBJ2-7; 7 bases are a match to TRBD1. V trimming: 6 bases; J trimming: 3 bases; junction bases outside the gene matches: 5. The germline V gene encodes CDR1 MNHEY and CDR2 SVGEGT. The CDR3 is 13 residues long. The CDR3, as DNA: TGTGCCAGCAGAAAAGGACAGGACTACGAGCAGTACTTC. The encoded protein is CASRKGQDYEQYF.

The J gene is TRBJ2-7, the V gene TRBV27, with 10 bases that match TRBD2. Germline V CDR1 and CDR2: MNHEY, SMNVEV (reference sequence). The CDR3 sequence is 15 residues long. The V and J ends lost 6 bases and 6 bases, in that order; junction bases with no gene match: 11. CDR3: CASSPAASGSREQYF. CDR3 coding DNA: TGTGCCAGCAGCCCCGCGGCTAGCGGGAGTCGCGAGCAGTACTTC.